The rows below give T cell receptor beta chains drawn from one sample of a study of vaccination and CD4 T cells after COVID-19. MiXCR was run by TCRdb on the PCR reads, yielding one entry per CDR3 protein. The sample holds 12,000 or so distinct CDR3 sequences, roughly 27% seen once. These receptors are not linked to any known antigen. Sequenced here: CD4+ T cells from blood, cultured in vitro, sampled before SARS-CoV-2 vaccination. These receptors came from a human donor who received a COVID-19 vaccine. Both conserved end residues are part of each CDR3. Each record gives: CDR3 protein, CDR3 DNA, V gene, D gene, clone size, J gene. D genes are given only for firm matches. Only some rows state a clone size, as once, few, many or a class for expanded clones.

CAWDKGRPSGEQYF | TGTGCCTGGGACAAAGGGCGTCCCTCGGGAGAGCAGTACTTC | TRBV30 | . | . | TRBJ2-7
CATSDPGLPGYGYTF | TGTGCCACCAGTGACCCCGGACTGCCAGGCTATGGCTACACCTTC | TRBV24-1 | . | . | TRBJ1-2
CASSVLGNGYTF | TGTGCCAGCAGTGTACTAGGCAATGGCTACACCTTC | TRBV6-1 | . | few | TRBJ1-2
CASNTGALYNEQFF | TGTGCCAGTAACACAGGGGCACTCTACAATGAGCAGTTCTTC | TRBV6-1 | TRBD1 | . | TRBJ2-1
CASSIWTLGQGYEQYF | TGTGCCAGTAGTATTTGGACTTTAGGACAGGGCTACGAGCAGTACTTC | TRBV19 | TRBD1 | once | TRBJ2-7
CASSQYRDYSGNTIYF | TGTGCCAGCAGCCAATACAGGGATTACTCTGGAAACACCATATATTTT | TRBV3-1 | . | few | TRBJ1-3
CASSLQTGDHEQFF | TGTGCCAGCAGCCTCCAGACAGGGGACCATGAGCAGTTCTTC | TRBV7-2 | TRBD1 | . | TRBJ2-1
CASSPGHTNTGELFF | TGTGCCAGTAGTCCCGGACACACGAACACCGGGGAGCTGTTTTTT | TRBV19 | . | . | TRBJ2-2
CASSLGTSGVYNEQFF | TGTGCCAGCAGCTTAGGGACTAGCGGGGTGTACAATGAGCAGTTCTTC | TRBV11-3 | TRBD2 | few | TRBJ2-1
CASSPLGRGATNEKLFF | TGTGCCAGCAGCCCCCTAGGGCGGGGAGCAACTAATGAAAAACTGTTTTTT | TRBV14 | . | . | TRBJ1-4
CASSIAGSEHQPQHF | TGTGCCAGTAGTATAGCGGGGTCGGAACATCAGCCCCAGCATTTT | TRBV19 | . | few | TRBJ1-5
CACLGQAGLGYTF | TGTGCCTGCCTGGGACAGGCCGGGTTGGGCTACACCTTC | TRBV30 | TRBD1 | . | TRBJ1-2
CASTAGAGEQYF | TGTGCCAGCACCGCCGGGGCCGGCGAGCAGTACTTC | TRBV6-1 | . | . | TRBJ2-7
CAISFEWGGSETQYF | TGTGCCATCAGTTTCGAGTGGGGCGGTTCGGAGACCCAGTACTTC | TRBV10-3 | . | few | TRBJ2-5
CATQIAAQETQYF | TGTGCCACACAAATAGCGGCCCAAGAGACCCAGTACTTC | TRBV10-3 | . | few | TRBJ2-5
CASSYSRQGKGTEAFF | TGTGCCAGCAGTTACTCCCGACAGGGTAAGGGCACTGAAGCTTTCTTT | TRBV6-5 | TRBD1 | . | TRBJ1-1
CASSTIFSGANVLTFGAGYGYTF | . | TRBV6-1 | . | . | TRBJ1-2
CASSLAGGPTDTQYF | TGCGCCAGCAGCTTGGCCGGCGGGCCTACAGATACGCAGTATTTT | TRBV5-1 | . | . | TRBJ2-3
CASSLRQGRFTEAFF | TGCGCCAGCAGCCTTCGACAGGGACGGTTCACTGAAGCTTTCTTT | TRBV5-1 | TRBD1 | . | TRBJ1-1
CASSTGTFSGANVLTF | TGCGCCAGCTCCACCGGGACCTTCTCTGGGGCCAACGTCCTGACTTTC | TRBV10-2 | . | once | TRBJ2-6
CASSDEEGYVWATNQPQHF | TGTGCCAGCAGTGACGAAGAGGGGTATGTCTGGGCTACGAATCAGCCCCAGCATTTT | TRBV6-1 | . | medium-sized | TRBJ1-5
CATSDPGLDETQYF | TGTGCCACCAGTGATCCTGGACTAGATGAGACCCAGTACTTC | TRBV24-1 | TRBD2 | . | TRBJ2-5
CASSLGRNQETQYF | TGTGCCAGCAGCTTAGGTCGGAACCAAGAGACCCAGTACTTC | TRBV7-6 | . | . | TRBJ2-5
CASSLYRTSGGAQMGNNEQFF | TGCGCCAGCAGCCTATATCGGACTAGCGGGGGGGCCCAGATGGGGAACAATGAGCAGTTCTTC | TRBV5-1 | TRBD2 | . | TRBJ2-1
CASSARRGPLRSYNEQFF | TGTGCCAGCAGCGCGCGCAGGGGGCCCCTGAGGTCCTACAATGAGCAGTTCTTC | TRBV2 | TRBD1 | few | TRBJ2-1
CASSVDTTGELFF | TGTGCCAGCAGCGTGGACACTACCGGGGAGCTGTTTTTT | TRBV9 | . | few | TRBJ2-2
CATSDFGTYEQYF | TGTGCCACCAGTGATTTTGGGACCTACGAGCAGTACTTC | TRBV24-1 | . | few | TRBJ2-7
CASSLRTSGGAVGTGELFF | TGTGCCAGCAGCCTAAGGACTAGCGGGGGGGCCGTGGGCACCGGGGAGCTGTTTTTT | TRBV9 | TRBD2 | . | TRBJ2-2
CASSRQYNTEAFF | TGTGCCAGCAGTCGACAGTATAACACTGAAGCTTTCTTT | TRBV6-1 | . | . | TRBJ1-1
CASSQDRNSNQPQHF | TGTGCCAGCAGCCAAGACCGGAACAGCAATCAGCCCCAGCATTTT | TRBV4-2 | . | few | TRBJ1-5
CAWSVLYKALINTEAFF | TGTGCCTGGAGTGTACTATACAAGGCCTTGATTAACACTGAAGCTTTCTTT | TRBV30 | . | . | TRBJ1-1
CSASRDRGLMNTEAFF | TGCAGTGCCTCCCGGGACAGGGGGCTCATGAACACTGAAGCTTTCTTT | TRBV20-1 | TRBD1 | . | TRBJ1-1
CASSPPPLGGTDTQYF | TGCGCCAGCAGCCCGCCGCCTCTAGGAGGCACAGATACGCAGTATTTT | TRBV5-1 | . | . | TRBJ2-3
CASSLVRDSGVTDTQYF | TGTGCCAGCAGCTTAGTACGTGATAGCGGGGTAACAGATACGCAGTATTTT | TRBV7-8 | TRBD2 | few | TRBJ2-3
CSVEGSLQNTEAFF | TGCAGCGTTGAAGGGAGCCTCCAGAACACTGAAGCTTTCTTT | TRBV29-1 | . | . | TRBJ1-1
CASSPTRETQYF | TGTGCCAGCAGCCCCACGAGGGAGACCCAGTACTTC | TRBV7-6 | . | . | TRBJ2-5
CASSQGESGNQPQHF | TGTGCCAGCAGTCAGGGGGAGAGTGGCAATCAGCCCCAGCATTTT | TRBV6-1 | TRBD1 | few | TRBJ1-5
CASSRGRDYGYTF | TGTGCCAGTAGTAGAGGCAGGGACTATGGCTACACCTTC | TRBV19 | . | few | TRBJ1-2
CSARDGPSYEQYF | TGCAGTGCTAGAGATGGGCCATCCTACGAGCAGTACTTC | TRBV20-1 | . | . | TRBJ2-7
CASSLGGGKTEAFF | TGTGCCAGCAGCTTAGGGGGGGGGAAGACTGAAGCTTTCTTT | TRBV11-2 | . | . | TRBJ1-1
CAISEDGAARTGELFF | TGTGCCATCAGTGAAGATGGAGCAGCACGCACCGGGGAGCTGTTTTTT | TRBV10-3 | . | few | TRBJ2-2
CASSRTSGRSTDTQYF | TGTGCCAGCAGCCGGACTAGCGGGAGGTCCACAGATACGCAGTATTTT | TRBV2 | TRBD2 | few | TRBJ2-3
CAWSAGGGKNIQYF | TGTGCCTGGAGTGCCGGAGGGGGCAAAAACATTCAGTACTTC | TRBV30 | . | few | TRBJ2-4
CASSDFRTSGGTDTQYF | TGCGCCAGCAGTGATTTTCGGACTAGCGGGGGCACAGATACGCAGTATTTT | TRBV10-2 | TRBD2 | few | TRBJ2-3
CATRADSYNEQFF | TGTGCCACCAGGGCAGACTCCTACAATGAGCAGTTCTTC | TRBV24-1 | . | few | TRBJ2-1
CASSPGQGNSPLHF | TGTGCCAGCAGTCCGGGACAGGGAAATTCACCCCTCCACTTT | TRBV28 | TRBD1 | . | TRBJ1-6
CGVRTGPYEQYF | TGCGGTGTTCGGACAGGGCCCTACGAGCAGTACTTC | TRBV20-1 | TRBD1 | . | TRBJ2-7
CASSLVGQKNTEAFF | TGTGCCAGCAGTTTGGTGGGACAGAAGAACACTGAAGCTTTCTTT | TRBV27 | TRBD1 | . | TRBJ1-1
CASSFPSAGRTRTDTQYF | TGTGCCAGCAGCTTTCCTTCGGCGGGAAGGACTAGGACAGATACGCAGTATTTT | TRBV7-9 | TRBD2 | few | TRBJ2-3
CASRKLGGQGFYEQYF | TGTGCCAGCAGAAAGCTTGGGGGACAGGGCTTTTACGAGCAGTACTTC | TRBV6-2/TRBV6-3 | TRBD1 | few | TRBJ2-7
CASSLGGGRYNEQFF | TGTGCCAGCAGCTTAGGTGGGGGGAGGTACAATGAGCAGTTCTTC | TRBV7-3 | . | . | TRBJ2-1
CASSHLATPYSPLHF | TGTGCCAGCAGCCACCTAGCGACCCCATATTCACCCCTCCACTTT | TRBV3-1 | . | . | TRBJ1-6
CASSPTIPTGGGNTIYF | TGTGCCAGCAGTCCTACAATCCCGACAGGGGGAGGAAACACCATATATTTT | TRBV12-3/TRBV12-4 | TRBD1 | . | TRBJ1-3
CASTRGQGVNTGELFF | TGTGCCAGTACCCGTGGACAGGGGGTGAACACCGGGGAGCTGTTTTTT | TRBV19 | TRBD1 | few | TRBJ2-2